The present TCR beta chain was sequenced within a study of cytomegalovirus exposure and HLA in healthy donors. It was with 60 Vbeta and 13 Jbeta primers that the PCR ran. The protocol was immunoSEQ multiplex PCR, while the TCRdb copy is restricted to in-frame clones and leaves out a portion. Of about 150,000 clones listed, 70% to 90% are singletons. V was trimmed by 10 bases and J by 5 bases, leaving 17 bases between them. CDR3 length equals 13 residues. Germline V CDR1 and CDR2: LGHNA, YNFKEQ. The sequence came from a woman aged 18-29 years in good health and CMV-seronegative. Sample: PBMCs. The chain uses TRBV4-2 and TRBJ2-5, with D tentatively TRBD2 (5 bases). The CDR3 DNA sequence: TGTGCCACCGCCTCGGCGGGTCAGGAGACCCAGTACTTC. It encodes CATASAGQETQYF.